This T cell receptor (beta chain) derives from a study of Tregs in tolerant kidney transplant recipients. Study-wide results and caveats: Few patients were studied, so findings need validation in larger groups. Biological reproducibility was not directly addressed in this study.

TCRdb's table, derived via immunoSEQ multiplex PCR, lists solely in-frame clones and lacks some. Seen here are approximately 260,000 clones, about 80% observed once, and the top ten hold 0.64%. Turning to this clone: Its target is unknown.

The CDR3 is 14 residues long. Germline assignment: CDR1 GTSNPN and CDR2 SVGIG (reference sequence). With 1 base clipped from V and 4 bases from J, the junction kept 2 bases outside the gene matches. The V and J genes are TRBV30 and TRBJ2-5, with TRBD2 matching 11 bases. Sequencing was performed on CD4+ T cells from blood. The receptor comes from a human donor in good health. DNA of the CDR3: TGTGCCTGGAGTGGCACTAGCGGGGGAGAGACCCAGTACTTC. This encodes CAWSGTSGGETQYF.